This T cell receptor beta chain stems from a study of cytomegalovirus exposure and HLA in healthy donors. The overall study: Under 85% of approximately 400 genotyped donors fell in the Caucasian-associated ancestry cluster. Findings of the study overall: Despite most TCR sequences being rare, some public TCRs occurred in many donors. Some V segments could not be told apart, so they were left out, TRBV6-2 and TRBV6-3 among them.

Both 60 Vbeta primers and 13 Jbeta primers went into the PCR. Measured with immunoSEQ multiplex PCR; TCRdb has only the in-frame clones, and not every one. This table holds some 200,000 clones, roughly 83% found once. Concerning this clone itself: The antigen is not known.

CDR3 length: 14 amino acids. Germline CDR1 SGHNT, CDR2 YYREEE (reference sequence). Between the trimmed V and J ends, which lost 3 bases and 0 bases, there was a span of 7 bases. This chain connects TRBV5-4 to TRBJ1-3; D ambiguous. The TCR was taken from a boy aged 2 to 10 in good health and CMV-seronegative. Material: PBMCs. CDR3 sequence reads: CASSSVLSGNTIYF. For the CDR3, the DNA is TGTGCCAGCAGCTCGGTCCTCTCTGGAAACACCATATATTTT.